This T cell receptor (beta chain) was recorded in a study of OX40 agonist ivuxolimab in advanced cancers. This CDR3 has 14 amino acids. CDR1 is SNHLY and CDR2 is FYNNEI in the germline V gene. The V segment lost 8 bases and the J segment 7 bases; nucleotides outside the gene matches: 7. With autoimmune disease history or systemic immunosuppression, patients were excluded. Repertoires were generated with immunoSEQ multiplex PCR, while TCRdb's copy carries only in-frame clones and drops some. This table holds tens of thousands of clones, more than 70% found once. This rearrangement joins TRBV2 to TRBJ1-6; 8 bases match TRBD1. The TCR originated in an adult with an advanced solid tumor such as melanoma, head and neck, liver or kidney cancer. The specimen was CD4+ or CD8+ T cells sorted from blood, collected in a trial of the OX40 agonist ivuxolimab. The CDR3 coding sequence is TGTGCCAGCGCAGGACAGGGCCCGAATTCACCCCTCCACTTT. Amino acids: CASAGQGPNSPLHF.